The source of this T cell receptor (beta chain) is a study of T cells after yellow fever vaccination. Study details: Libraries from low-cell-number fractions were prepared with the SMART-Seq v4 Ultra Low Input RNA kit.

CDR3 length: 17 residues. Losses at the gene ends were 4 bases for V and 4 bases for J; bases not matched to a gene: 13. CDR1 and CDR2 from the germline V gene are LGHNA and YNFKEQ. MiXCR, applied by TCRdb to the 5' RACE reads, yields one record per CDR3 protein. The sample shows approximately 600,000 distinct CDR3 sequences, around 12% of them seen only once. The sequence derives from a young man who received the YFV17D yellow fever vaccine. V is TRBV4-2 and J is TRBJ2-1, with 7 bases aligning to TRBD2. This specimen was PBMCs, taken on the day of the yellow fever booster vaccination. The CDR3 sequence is CASSLTAGLAVYNEQFF. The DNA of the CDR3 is TGTGCCAGCAGCCTAACCGCAGGGCTAGCGGTTTACAATGAGCAGTTCTTC.